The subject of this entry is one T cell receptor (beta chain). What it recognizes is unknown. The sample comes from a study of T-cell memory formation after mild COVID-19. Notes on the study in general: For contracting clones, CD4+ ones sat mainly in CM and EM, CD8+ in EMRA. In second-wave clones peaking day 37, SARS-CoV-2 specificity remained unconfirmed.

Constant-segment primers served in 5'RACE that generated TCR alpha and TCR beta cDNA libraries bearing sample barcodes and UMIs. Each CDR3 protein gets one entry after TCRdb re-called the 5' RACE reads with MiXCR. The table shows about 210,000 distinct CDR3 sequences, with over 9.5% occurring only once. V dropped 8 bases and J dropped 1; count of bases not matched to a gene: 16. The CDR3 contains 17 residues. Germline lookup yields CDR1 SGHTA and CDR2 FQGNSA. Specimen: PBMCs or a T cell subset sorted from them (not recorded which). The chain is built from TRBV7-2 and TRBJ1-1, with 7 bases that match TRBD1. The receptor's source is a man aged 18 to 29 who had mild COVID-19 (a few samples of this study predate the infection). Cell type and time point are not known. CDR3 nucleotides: TGTGCCAGCGGCAAAGGACTACAGGGGTCATGGAACACTGAAGCTTTCTTT. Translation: CASGKGLQGSWNTEAFF.